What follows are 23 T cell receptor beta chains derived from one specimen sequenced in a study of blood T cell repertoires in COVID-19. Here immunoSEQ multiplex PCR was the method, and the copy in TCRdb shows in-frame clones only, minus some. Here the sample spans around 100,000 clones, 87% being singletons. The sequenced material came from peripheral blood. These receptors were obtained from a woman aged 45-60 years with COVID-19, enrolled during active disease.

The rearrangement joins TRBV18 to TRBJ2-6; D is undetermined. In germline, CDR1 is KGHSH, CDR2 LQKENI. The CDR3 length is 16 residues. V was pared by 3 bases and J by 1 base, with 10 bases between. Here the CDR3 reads CASSPLSSSGANVLTF. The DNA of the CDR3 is TGTGCCAGCTCACCCCTGTCGAGTTCTGGGGCCAACGTCCTGACTTTC.

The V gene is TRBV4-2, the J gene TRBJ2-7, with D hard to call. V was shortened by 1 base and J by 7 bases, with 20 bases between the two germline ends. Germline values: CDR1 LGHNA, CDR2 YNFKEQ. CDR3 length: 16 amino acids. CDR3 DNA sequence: TGTGCCAGCAGCCAAGGGTTCGGTAACAGTCCTACGGAGCAGTACTTC. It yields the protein CASSQGFGNSPTEQYF.

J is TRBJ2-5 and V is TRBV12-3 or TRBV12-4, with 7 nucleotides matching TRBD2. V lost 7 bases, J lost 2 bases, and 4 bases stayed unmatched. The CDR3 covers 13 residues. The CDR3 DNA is TGTGCCAGCACCTTGGGACTACAAGAGACCCAGTACTTC. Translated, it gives CASTLGLQETQYF.

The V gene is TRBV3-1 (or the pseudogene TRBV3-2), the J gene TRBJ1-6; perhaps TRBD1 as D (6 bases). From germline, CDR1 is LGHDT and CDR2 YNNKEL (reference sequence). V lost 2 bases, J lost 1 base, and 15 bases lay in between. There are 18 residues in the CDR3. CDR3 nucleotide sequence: TGTGCCAGCAGCCAATCGACGACAGGAACGTCCTATAATTCACCCCTCCACTTT. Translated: CASSQSTTGTSYNSPLHF.

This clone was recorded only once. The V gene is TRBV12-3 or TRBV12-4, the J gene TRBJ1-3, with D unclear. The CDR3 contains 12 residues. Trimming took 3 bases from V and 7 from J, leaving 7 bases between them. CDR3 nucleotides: TGTGCCAGCAGTTTTCCCCTGAACACCATATATTTT. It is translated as CASSFPLNTIYF.

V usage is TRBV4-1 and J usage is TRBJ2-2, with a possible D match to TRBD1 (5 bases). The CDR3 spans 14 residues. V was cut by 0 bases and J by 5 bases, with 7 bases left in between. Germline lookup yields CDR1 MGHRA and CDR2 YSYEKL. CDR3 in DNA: TGCGCCAGCAGCCAAGATTCAGGGACCGGGGAGCTGTTTTTT. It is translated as CASSQDSGTGELFF.

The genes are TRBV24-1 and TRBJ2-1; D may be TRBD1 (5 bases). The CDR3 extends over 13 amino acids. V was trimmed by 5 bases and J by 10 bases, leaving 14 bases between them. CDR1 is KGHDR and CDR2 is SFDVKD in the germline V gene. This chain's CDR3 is CATSATTDLEQFF. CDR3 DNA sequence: TGTGCCACCAGTGCCACGACAGATTTAGAGCAGTTCTTC.

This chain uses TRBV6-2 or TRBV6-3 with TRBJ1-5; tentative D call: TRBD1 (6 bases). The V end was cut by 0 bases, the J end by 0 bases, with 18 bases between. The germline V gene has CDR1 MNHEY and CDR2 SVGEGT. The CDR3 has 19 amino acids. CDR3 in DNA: TGTGCCAGCAGTTACTCGTCTATCCGGGACATTTATAGCAATCAGCCCCAGCATTTT. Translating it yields CASSYSSIRDIYSNQPQHF.

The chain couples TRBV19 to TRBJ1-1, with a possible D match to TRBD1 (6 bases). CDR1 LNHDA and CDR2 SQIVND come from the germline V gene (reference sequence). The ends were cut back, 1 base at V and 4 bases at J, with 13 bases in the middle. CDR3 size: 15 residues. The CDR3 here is CASSIVVGGATEAFF. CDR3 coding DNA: TGTGCCAGTAGTATAGTTGTCGGGGGGGCCACTGAAGCTTTCTTT.

CDR3 in amino acids: CASSLWTAGNQPQHF. CDR3 nucleotides: TGTGCCAGCAGCCTATGGACAGCGGGCAATCAGCCCCAGCATTTT. This sequence joins TRBV7-2 and TRBJ1-5; TRBD1 is a possible D gene (6 bases). In germline, CDR1 is SGHTA, CDR2 FQGNSA. The CDR3 runs to 15 residues. V shed 5 bases and J shed 2 bases, with 13 bases lying between them. Variable domain in full (rest from reference TRBV7-2 and TRBJ1-5): GAGVSQSPSNKVTEKGKDVELRCDPISGHTALYWYRQSLGQGLEFLIYFQGNSAPDKSGLPSDRFSAERTGGSVSTLTIQRTQQEDSAVYLCASSLWTAGNQPQHFGDGTRLSIL.

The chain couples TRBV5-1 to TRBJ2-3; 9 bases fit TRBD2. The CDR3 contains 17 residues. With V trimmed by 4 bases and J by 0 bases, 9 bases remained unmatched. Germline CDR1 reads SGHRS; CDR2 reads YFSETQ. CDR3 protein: CASSPGGSGGSTDTQYF. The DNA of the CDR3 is TGCGCCAGCAGCCCAGGGGGAAGCGGGGGGAGCACAGATACGCAGTATTTT.

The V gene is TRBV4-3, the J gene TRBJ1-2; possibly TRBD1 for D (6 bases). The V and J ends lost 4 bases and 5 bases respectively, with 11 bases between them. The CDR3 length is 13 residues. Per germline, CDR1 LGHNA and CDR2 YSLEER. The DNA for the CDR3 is TGCGCCAGCAGCCTAAACCAGGGGTATGGCTACACCTTC. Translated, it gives CASSLNQGYGYTF.

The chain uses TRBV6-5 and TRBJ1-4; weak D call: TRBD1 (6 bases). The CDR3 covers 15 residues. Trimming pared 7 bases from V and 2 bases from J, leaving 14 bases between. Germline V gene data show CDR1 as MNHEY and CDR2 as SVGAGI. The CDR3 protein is CASKPTGPTNEKLFF. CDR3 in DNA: TGTGCCAGCAAACCAACAGGGCCGACTAATGAAAAACTGTTTTTT.

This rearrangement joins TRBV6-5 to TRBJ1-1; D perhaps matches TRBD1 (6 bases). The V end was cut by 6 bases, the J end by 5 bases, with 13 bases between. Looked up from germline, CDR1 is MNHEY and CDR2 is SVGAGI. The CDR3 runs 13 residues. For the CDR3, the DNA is TGTGCCAGCAGGGTACAGGGAAGGACTGAAGCTTTCTTT. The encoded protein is CASRVQGRTEAFF.

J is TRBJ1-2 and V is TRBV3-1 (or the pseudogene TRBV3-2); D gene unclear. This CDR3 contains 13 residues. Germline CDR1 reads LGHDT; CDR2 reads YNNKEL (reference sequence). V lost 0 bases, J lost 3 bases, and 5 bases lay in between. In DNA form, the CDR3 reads TGTGCCAGCAGCCAAGAGATAGACTATGGCTACACCTTC. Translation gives CASSQEIDYGYTF.

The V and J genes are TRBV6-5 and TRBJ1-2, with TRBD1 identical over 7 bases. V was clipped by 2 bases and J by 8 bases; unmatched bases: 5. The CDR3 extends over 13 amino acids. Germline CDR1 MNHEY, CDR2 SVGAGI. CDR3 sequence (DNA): TGTGCCAGCAGTTACCAACAGGGGCAAGGCTACACCTTC. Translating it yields CASSYQQGQGYTF.

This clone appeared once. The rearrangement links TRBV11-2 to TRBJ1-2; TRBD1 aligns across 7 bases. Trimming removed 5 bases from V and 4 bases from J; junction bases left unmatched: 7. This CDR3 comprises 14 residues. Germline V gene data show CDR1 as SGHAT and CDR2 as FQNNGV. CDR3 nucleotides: TGTGCCAGCAGCCCCCTGGACAGGAGCTATGGCTACACCTTC. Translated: CASSPLDRSYGYTF.

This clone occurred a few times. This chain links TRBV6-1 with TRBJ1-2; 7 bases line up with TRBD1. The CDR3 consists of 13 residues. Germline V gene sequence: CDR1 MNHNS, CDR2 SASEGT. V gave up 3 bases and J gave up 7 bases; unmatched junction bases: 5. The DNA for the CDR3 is TGTGCCAGCAGTGAGGAAGGGACAGTTGGCTACACCTTC. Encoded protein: CASSEEGTVGYTF.

CDR3 region: CASRSQDFGGYTF. CDR3 bases: TGTGCCAGCAGAAGTCAGGACTTCGGGGGCTACACCTTC. The chain has TRBV7-9 and TRBJ1-2; D gene unclear. Germline V gene lookup returns CDR1 SEHNR and CDR2 FQNEAQ (reference sequence). V lost 6 bases and J lost 8, with 16 bases in between. CDR3 length: 13 residues.

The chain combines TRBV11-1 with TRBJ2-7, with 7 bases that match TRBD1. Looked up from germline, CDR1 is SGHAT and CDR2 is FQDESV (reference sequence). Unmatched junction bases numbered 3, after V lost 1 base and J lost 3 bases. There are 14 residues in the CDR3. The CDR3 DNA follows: TGTGCCAGCAGCTTAGAAACAGGGGACTACGAGCAGTACTTC. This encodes CASSLETGDYEQYF.

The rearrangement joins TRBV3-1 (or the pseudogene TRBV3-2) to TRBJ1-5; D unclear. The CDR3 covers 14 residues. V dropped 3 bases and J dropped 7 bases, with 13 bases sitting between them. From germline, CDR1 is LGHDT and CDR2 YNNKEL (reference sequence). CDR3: CASSQGGSNQPQHF. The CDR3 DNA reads TGTGCCAGCAGCCAGGGAGGGTCGAACCAGCCCCAGCATTTT.

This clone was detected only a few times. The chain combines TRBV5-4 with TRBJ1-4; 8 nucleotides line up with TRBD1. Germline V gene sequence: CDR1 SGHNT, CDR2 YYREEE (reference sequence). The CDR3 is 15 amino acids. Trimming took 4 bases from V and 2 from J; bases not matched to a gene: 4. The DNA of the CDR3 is TGTGCCAGCAGCGACAGGGGATCTACTAATGAAAAACTGTTTTTT. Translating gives CASSDRGSTNEKLFF.

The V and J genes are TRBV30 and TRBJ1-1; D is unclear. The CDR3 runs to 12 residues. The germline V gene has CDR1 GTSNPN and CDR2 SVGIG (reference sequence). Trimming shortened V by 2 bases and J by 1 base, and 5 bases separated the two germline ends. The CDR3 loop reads CAWSTQNTEAFF. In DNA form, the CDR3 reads TGTGCCTGGAGTACACAGAACACTGAAGCTTTCTTT. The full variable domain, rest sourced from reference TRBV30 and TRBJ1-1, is SQTIHQWPATLVQPVGSPLSLECTVEGTSNPNLYWYRQAAGRGLQLLFYSVGIGQISSEVPQNLSASRPQDRQFILSSKKLLLSDSGFYLCAWSTQNTEAFFGQGTRLTVV.